A single sample gave rise to the 14 T cell receptor beta chains below, sequenced in a study of blood T cell repertoires in COVID-19. Repertoires were generated with immunoSEQ multiplex PCR, while TCRdb's copy carries only in-frame clones and drops some. The sample lists 42,000 or so clones, roughly nine tenths occurring once. Sample: peripheral blood. All receptors come from a man aged 45-65 years with active COVID-19.

CDR3 loop: CASSLTIGTSGRASVDTQYF. DNA of the CDR3: TGCGCCAGCAGCCTAACAATCGGGACTAGCGGGAGGGCCTCGGTGGATACGCAGTATTTT. This chain connects TRBV4-1 to TRBJ2-3, with TRBD2 identical over 16 bases. Unmatched junction bases numbered 16, after V lost 4 bases and J lost 6 bases. The CDR3 runs to 20 residues. Germline V gene data show CDR1 as MGHRA and CDR2 as YSYEKL.

The chain employs TRBV12-5 and TRBJ2-2, with TRBD1 matching over 9 bases. The length of the CDR3 is 16 residues. The J segment lost 6 bases and the V segment lost 6 bases, leaving 11 bases of the junction unmatched. The germline CDR1 and CDR2 sequences are LGHNT and FRNRAP. This CDR3 is CASGSSGTGIAGELFF. DNA of the CDR3: TGTGCTAGTGGGTCGTCCGGGACAGGGATCGCCGGGGAGCTGTTTTTT.

The sample holds a few counts of this clone. This chain joins TRBV5-1 and TRBJ1-1; D may be TRBD1 (6 bases). Germline V lookup: CDR1 SGHRS, CDR2 YFSETQ. V was shortened by 7 bases and J by 0 bases, with 19 bases between the two germline ends. This CDR3 spans 16 amino acids. In DNA, the CDR3 is TGCGCCAGCTCCCTGGGACAAGGGTCACTGAACACTGAAGCTTTCTTT. Amino acids: CASSLGQGSLNTEAFF.

This rearrangement joins TRBV2 to TRBJ1-2; 8 bases are shared with TRBD1. The ends lost 6 bases at V and 6 bases at J; junction bases unmatched: 3. The CDR3 sequence is 12 residues long. Germline V lookup: CDR1 SNHLY, CDR2 FYNNEI. The CDR3 bases are TGTGCCAGCAGCGCGACAGGGGATGGCTACACCTTC. Translation: CASSATGDGYTF.

The chain has TRBV28 and TRBJ1-6; TRBD1 is a possible D gene (6 bases). The CDR3 is 13 residues long. The V end lost 5 bases, the J end lost 14 bases, and 16 bases lay between the germline ends. Germline CDR1 is MDHEN and CDR2 is SYDVKM. The CDR3 sequence: CASSRDNLWTLHF. CDR3 in DNA: TGTGCCAGCAGTAGGGACAACCTTTGGACCCTCCACTTT. Based on the CDR3 plus reference TRBV28 and TRBJ1-6, the full variable domain is DVKVTQSSRYLVKRTGEKVFLECVQDMDHENMFWYRQDPGLGLRLIYFSYDVKMKEKGDIPEGYSVSREKKERFSLILESASTNQTSMYLCASSRDNLWTLHFGNGTRLTVT.

The genes are TRBV5-4 and TRBJ2-3; 14 nucleotides line up with TRBD2. V gave up 3 bases and J gave up 2 bases; unmatched junction bases: 5. This CDR3 is built from 17 residues. CDR1 is SGHNT and CDR2 is YYREEE in the germline V gene (reference sequence). The CDR3 DNA follows: TGTGCCAGCAGCTCTGGACTAGCGGGAGGAAACACAGATACGCAGTATTTT. Its translation is CASSSGLAGGNTDTQYF. The full variable domain, rest sourced from reference TRBV5-4 and TRBJ2-3, is ETGVTQSPTHLIKTRGQQVTLRCSSQSGHNTVSWYQQALGQGPQFIFQYYREEENGRGNFPPRFSGLQFPNYSSELNVNALELDDSALYLCASSSGLAGGNTDTQYFGPGTRLTVL.

The chain has TRBV5-1 and TRBJ2-7; 8 nucleotides line up with TRBD2. This CDR3 has 14 residues. The V segment lost 9 bases and the J segment 0 bases; nucleotides outside the gene matches: 8. Germline V CDR1 and CDR2: SGHRS, YFSETQ. In nucleotides, the CDR3 is TGCGCCACCAAGACTGGGACTAGCTCCTACGAGCAGTACTTC. This sequence encodes CATKTGTSSYEQYF.

The chain recombines TRBV7-3 with TRBJ2-7, with no clear D. The CDR3 totals 15 residues. Germline V CDR1 and CDR2: SGHTA, FQGTGA. V shed 1 base and J shed 3 bases, with 13 bases lying between them. The CDR3 DNA reads TGTGCCAGCAGCTTAATTGCCGCGGATAACTACGAGCAGTACTTC. Encoded protein: CASSLIAADNYEQYF.

The chain has TRBV6-8 and TRBJ1-2; tentative D call: TRBD1 (6 bases). The germline V and J ends were trimmed by 10 bases and 3 bases, with 15 bases remaining between them. This CDR3 comprises 13 residues. Germline CDR1 reads MNHGY; CDR2 reads SAAAGT. For the CDR3, the DNA is TGTGCCACCCGGACAGACGATCACTATGGCTACACCTTC. Its translation is CATRTDDHYGYTF.

The chain has TRBV5-1 and TRBJ2-7; 13 bases fit TRBD2. Germline CDR1 is SGHRS and CDR2 is YFSETQ. The ends lost 8 bases at V and 2 bases at J; junction bases unmatched: 4. There are 14 residues in the CDR3. Here the CDR3 reads CASTGTSGTYEQYF. CDR3 bases: TGCGCCAGTACGGGGACTAGCGGGACCTACGAGCAGTACTTC.

This sequence joins TRBV2 and TRBJ2-3; 11 bases are a match to TRBD1. V shed 5 bases, J shed 9 bases, and the junction held 7 bases outside the gene matches. The CDR3 totals 14 residues. Germline values: CDR1 SNHLY, CDR2 FYNNEI. CDR3 sequence: CASSTDRGPGTQYF. CDR3 in DNA: TGTGCCAGCAGTACGGACAGGGGGCCGGGGACGCAGTATTTT.

There are a few counts of this clone. This specimen includes other DNA sequences encoding the same CDR3. The chain uses TRBV11-2 and TRBJ1-1, with D possibly matching TRBD1 (5 bases). The CDR3 covers 17 residues. Germline V gene sequence: CDR1 SGHAT, CDR2 FQNNGV. The V end lost 0 bases, the J end lost 0 bases, and 14 bases lay between the germline ends. The CDR3 nucleotides read TGTGCCAGCAGCTTAGATCCGGGGCGCGGGATGAACACTGAAGCTTTCTTT. It yields the protein CASSLDPGRGMNTEAFF.

The rearrangement uses TRBV5-1 and TRBJ2-5; D is ambiguous. Germline loops: CDR1 SGHRS, CDR2 YFSETQ. V lost 3 bases, J lost 2 bases, and 11 bases lay in between. This CDR3 contains 14 residues. Here the CDR3 reads CASSSTPAQETQYF. The CDR3 coding sequence is TGCGCCAGCAGCTCGACTCCAGCGCAAGAGACCCAGTACTTC.

Turning to this clone: The junction departs from germline at one end; a sequencing error may be responsible. The gene calls are TRBV30 and TRBJ1-3; 9 bases agree with TRBD1. The CDR3 contains 13 residues. Germline V gene lookup returns CDR1 GTSNPN and CDR2 SVGIG (reference sequence). DNA of the CDR3: TGTGCCTGGAGTAAAACTGGCCGGGACAGGGCCGATTTT. Its translation is CAWSKTGRDRADF.